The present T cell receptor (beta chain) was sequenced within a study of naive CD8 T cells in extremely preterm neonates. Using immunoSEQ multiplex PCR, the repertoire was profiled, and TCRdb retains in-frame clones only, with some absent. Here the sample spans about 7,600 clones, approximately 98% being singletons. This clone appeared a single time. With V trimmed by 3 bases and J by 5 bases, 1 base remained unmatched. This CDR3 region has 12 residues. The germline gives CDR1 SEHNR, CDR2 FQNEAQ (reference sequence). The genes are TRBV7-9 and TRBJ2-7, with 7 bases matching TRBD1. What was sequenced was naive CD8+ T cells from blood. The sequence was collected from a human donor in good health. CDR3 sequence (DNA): TGTGCCAGCAGCTTTCAGGGGGACGAGCAGTACTTC. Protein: CASSFQGDEQYF. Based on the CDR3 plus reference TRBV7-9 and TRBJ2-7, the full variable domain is DTGVSQNPRHKITKRGQNVTFRCDPISEHNRLYWYRQTLGQGPEFLTYFQNEAQLEKSRLLSDRFSAERPKGSFSTLEIQRTEQGDSAMYLCASSFQGDEQYFGPGTRLTVT.